These 23 T cell receptor beta chains were sequenced from one sample in a study of T cell changes during pregnancy in multiple sclerosis. Libraries were prepared by immunoSEQ multiplex PCR; TCRdb keeps only in-frame clonotypes and omits some of them. The sample shows fewer than 65,000 clones, 90% of them seen only once. Material: peripheral blood, obtained in the first trimester of pregnancy. All receptors come from a female donor in good health, enrolled as a control in a pregnancy study.

This chain links TRBV7-2 with TRBJ2-1; D remains unclear. CDR1 and CDR2 from the germline V gene are SGHTA and FQGNSA. This CDR3 has 11 residues. V was trimmed by 5 bases and J by 6 bases, leaving 5 bases between them. DNA for the CDR3: TGTGCCAGCAGCCCCCGCAATGAGCAGTTCTTC. Translating it yields CASSPRNEQFF. Looking up the rest from reference TRBV7-2 and TRBJ2-1 gives the full variable domain: GAGVSQSPSNKVTEKGKDVELRCDPISGHTALYWYRQSLGQGLEFLIYFQGNSAPDKSGLPSDRFSAERTGGSVSTLTIQRTQQEDSAVYLCASSPRNEQFFGPGTRLTVL.

The rearrangement joins TRBV19 to TRBJ2-3; 8 bases line up with TRBD2. The CDR3 runs to 13 residues. Germline loops: CDR1 LNHDA, CDR2 SQIVND (reference sequence). CDR3 nucleotides: TGTTCTACTAAGCGGGAGAAGCCAGATACGCAGTATTTT. Amino acids: CSTKREKPDTQYF.

The genes are TRBV19 and TRBJ1-2, with a tentative D call TRBD1 (5 bases). The V and J ends lost 0 bases and 7 bases respectively, with 9 bases between them. Germline assignment: CDR1 LNHDA and CDR2 SQIVND (reference sequence). The CDR3 consists of 13 residues. The CDR3 is CASSIDGRGGYTF. CDR3 bases: TGTGCCAGTAGTATAGACGGTAGGGGTGGCTACACCTTC.

This chain links TRBV6-5 with TRBJ1-1; D is possibly TRBD1 (5 bases). Germline V lookup: CDR1 MNHEY, CDR2 SVGAGI. The CDR3 has 15 residues. The V gene lost 1 base and the J gene lost 5 bases, with 14 bases spanning the gap. In nucleotides, the CDR3 is TGTGCCAGCAGTTACTACAGGACCATTCGTACTGAAGCTTTCTTT. Translated, it gives CASSYYRTIRTEAFF.

This chain links TRBV10-3 with TRBJ2-3; 7 bases match TRBD2. The CDR3 totals 14 residues. Trimming took 10 bases from V and 2 from J; bases not matched to a gene: 9. CDR1 and CDR2 from the germline V gene are ENHRY and SYGVKD. The CDR3 DNA reads as TGTGCCACCGGCCCGACTAGCCTCACAGATACGCAGTATTTT. It encodes CATGPTSLTDTQYF.

The chain uses TRBV9 and TRBJ2-2; TRBD2 matches 10 bases. J gave up 4 bases and V 0 bases, and 9 bases lay outside the gene matches. The CDR3 is made up of 18 amino acids. Germline assignment: CDR1 SGDLS and CDR2 YYNGEE. The CDR3 spells CASSVAAGGLSGTGELFF. The CDR3 nucleotides read TGTGCCAGCAGCGTAGCAGCGGGGGGGCTTTCGGGCACCGGGGAGCTGTTTTTT.

The chain has TRBV6-1 and TRBJ2-2, with 12 bases fitting TRBD2. Trimming cost V 1 base and J 6 bases; bases outside gene matches: 0. The CDR3 runs 15 residues. Germline V gene sequence: CDR1 MNHNS, CDR2 SASEGT. The CDR3 DNA reads TGTGCCAGCAGTGAAGGACTAGCGGGAGCCGGGGAGCTGTTTTTT. Translated: CASSEGLAGAGELFF.

The V gene is TRBV5-1, the J gene TRBJ2-5, with TRBD1 identical over 9 bases. The CDR3 is made up of 13 amino acids. Germline-derived CDR1 and CDR2 are SGHRS and YFSETQ. J was trimmed by 5 bases and V by 4 bases; bases with no gene match: 3. The CDR3: CASSLGTGETQYF. The CDR3 coding sequence is TGCGCCAGCAGCCTCGGGACAGGGGAGACCCAGTACTTC.

The chain is built from TRBV6-5 and TRBJ2-7; tentatively, D is TRBD2 (5 bases). The CDR3 spans 14 residues. Per germline, CDR1 MNHEY and CDR2 SVGAGI. The V and J ends lost 0 bases and 4 bases respectively, with 10 bases between them. For the CDR3, the DNA is TGTGCCAGCAGTTACTCGAACCGGGATTACGAGCAGTACTTC. It is translated as CASSYSNRDYEQYF.

This clone has only one observation. The chain joins TRBV4-2 to TRBJ2-2, with 10 bases identical to TRBD2. The ends lost 4 bases at V and 1 base at J; junction bases unmatched: 0. This CDR3 has 15 residues. Germline loops: CDR1 LGHNA, CDR2 YNFKEQ. The CDR3 coding sequence is TGTGCCAGCAGCCTAGCGGGGGGGAACACCGGGGAGCTGTTTTTT. Amino acids: CASSLAGGNTGELFF.

The CDR3 loop is CAWKVGTGPRGFREKLFF. Written as DNA, the CDR3 is TGTGCCTGGAAAGTCGGGACAGGGCCTAGGGGGTTCCGGGAAAAACTGTTTTTT. The chain uses TRBV30 and TRBJ1-4, with 9 bases that match TRBD1. CDR3 size: 18 residues. V gave up 4 bases and J gave up 8 bases; unmatched junction bases: 20. Germline assignment: CDR1 GTSNPN and CDR2 SVGIG (reference sequence). Filled out from reference TRBV30 and TRBJ1-4, the complete variable domain reads SQTIHQWPATLVQPVGSPLSLECTVEGTSNPNLYWYRQAAGRGLQLLFYSVGIGQISSEVPQNLSASRPQDRQFILSSKKLLLSDSGFYLCAWKVGTGPRGFREKLFFGSGTQLSVL.

This clone was observed once. The J gene is TRBJ2-7, the V gene TRBV28, with 7 bases fitting TRBD2. J was trimmed by 6 bases and V by 8 bases; bases with no gene match: 13. Germline CDR1 is MDHEN and CDR2 is SYDVKM. This CDR3 has 14 amino acids. As DNA, the CDR3 is TGTGCCAGCCCGGAGAGGCGGGAGAAATGCGAGCAGTACTTC. This gives the protein CASPERREKCEQYF.

The sample holds a few counts of this clone. V gene TRBV19 combines with J gene TRBJ1-6; 10 positions match TRBD1. CDR3 length equals 18 residues. From germline, CDR1 is LNHDA and CDR2 SQIVND (reference sequence). The V segment lost 6 bases and the J segment 0 bases; nucleotides outside the gene matches: 8. The CDR3 DNA is TGTGCCAGTAGATTCCGGGACAGGGGTGGCTCCTATAATTCACCCCTCCACTTT. This codes for CASRFRDRGGSYNSPLHF.

The chain couples TRBV2 to TRBJ2-1; TRBD2 is a possible D gene (7 bases). CDR1 SNHLY and CDR2 FYNNEI come from the germline V gene. This CDR3 region has 15 residues. Trimming removed 4 bases at V and 6 bases at J, with 16 bases between. CDR3 sequence: CASSVIGLGGNEQFF. The CDR3 DNA is TGTGCCAGCAGTGTGATAGGACTAGGGGGCAATGAGCAGTTCTTC.

This CDR3 is CASKGIYEQYF. As DNA, the CDR3 is TGCGCCAGCAAGGGGATCTACGAGCAGTACTTC. The V gene is TRBV4-3, the J gene TRBJ2-7, with a possible D match to TRBD1 (5 bases). CDR1 is LGHNA, CDR2 YSLEER, per germline. V shed 7 bases and J shed 3 bases, with 7 bases lying between them. This CDR3 contains 11 residues.

The chain joins TRBV5-4 to TRBJ2-2; 10 nucleotides match TRBD1. Germline V gene data show CDR1 as SGHNT and CDR2 as YYREEE (reference sequence). The junction had 3 bases not matched to a gene; V was cut back by 10 bases and J by 6 bases. This CDR3 has 12 amino acids. Here the CDR3 reads CAGQGGSGELFF. The DNA of the CDR3 is TGTGCCGGACAGGGGGGATCCGGGGAGCTGTTTTTT.

This chain joins TRBV18 and TRBJ1-2, with D possibly TRBD1 on 5 matching bases. From germline, CDR1 is KGHSH and CDR2 LQKENI. V lost 0 bases to trimming and J lost 8 bases, with 16 bases between them. There are 15 residues in the CDR3. For the CDR3, the DNA is TGTGCCAGCTCACCACCGATTCAGGGCTTGAGGGGCTACACCTTC. Its translation: CASSPPIQGLRGYTF.

This clone was seen a single time. Additional DNA sequences in this sample encode the identical CDR3. V is TRBV2 and J is TRBJ1-5; TRBD1 is a possible D gene (6 bases). The CDR3 runs to 14 residues. Germline V lookup: CDR1 SNHLY, CDR2 FYNNEI. V lost 3 bases to trimming and J lost 4 bases, with 10 bases between them. The CDR3, as DNA: TGTGCCAGCAGTGATAGGACAGCTAATCAGCCCCAGCATTTT. It encodes CASSDRTANQPQHF.

V and J are TRBV15 and TRBJ1-5, with D perhaps TRBD1 (5 bases). There are 15 residues in the CDR3. Germline V lookup: CDR1 LNHNV, CDR2 YYDKDF (reference sequence). The V end lost 3 bases, the J end lost 1 base, and 10 bases lay between the germline ends. CDR3 loop: CATSSRRGSNQPQHF. As DNA, the CDR3 is TGTGCCACCAGCAGCCGCCGGGGGAGCAATCAGCCCCAGCATTTT.

The V call is TRBV10-3, the J call TRBJ2-1; D perhaps matches TRBD2 (5 bases). CDR3 size: 11 residues. V gave up 5 bases and J gave up 9 bases, with 8 bases separating them. CDR1 is ENHRY, CDR2 SYGVKD, per germline. The CDR3 bases are TGTGCCATCAGTTACGGGGTTGAGCAGTTCTTC. As protein: CAISYGVEQFF.

This sequence joins TRBV7-9 and TRBJ2-7; no reliable D call. The CDR3 has 12 amino acids. Trimming removed 5 bases from V and 6 bases from J, with 11 bases in between. Germline CDR1 reads SEHNR; CDR2 reads FQNEAQ (reference sequence). The CDR3 DNA sequence: TGTGCCAGCAGCCCGTACCCTAGCGAGCAGTACTTC. This encodes CASSPYPSEQYF.

The chain joins TRBV29-1 to TRBJ1-1, with 8 bases lining up with TRBD1. The CDR3 loop spans 11 amino acids. Looked up from germline, CDR1 is SQVTM and CDR2 is ANQGSEA. V trimming: 0 bases; J trimming: 10 bases; junction bases outside the gene matches: 1. The CDR3 DNA follows: TGCAGCGTTGAAGATGGACAGGGAGCTTTCTTT. It encodes CSVEDGQGAFF.

The gene calls are TRBV7-9 and TRBJ1-2, with D possibly being TRBD1 (6 bases). Germline V gene data show CDR1 as SEHNR and CDR2 as FQNEAQ (reference sequence). The CDR3 loop spans 14 amino acids. V was cut by 4 bases and J by 4 bases, with 13 bases left in between. The chain's CDR3 is CASSSQGRGYGYTF. The CDR3 region has the DNA TGTGCCAGCAGCTCCCAGGGCAGGGGCTATGGCTACACCTTC.